This TCR beta chain was identified in a study of OX40 agonist ivuxolimab in advanced cancers. As regards this clone: Its target is not known.

Whole-study findings and limits: Both CD4+ and CD8+ T cell populations in blood had undergone clonal expansion by week 6 at 0.1 to 3.0 mg/kg. Some patients without response likewise showed low normalized clonal expansion.

Peripheral blood came from all dose cohorts at three timepoints. CDR3 length equals 15 residues. V lost 0 bases, J lost 2 bases, and 11 bases lay in between. Libraries were prepared by immunoSEQ multiplex PCR; TCRdb keeps only in-frame clonotypes and omits some of them. The data contain some 72,000 clones, approximately 90% of them singletons. This receptor was taken from an adult with an advanced solid tumor such as melanoma, head and neck, liver or kidney cancer. The V call is TRBV23-1, the J call TRBJ2-7, with D maybe TRBD2 (5 bases). TRBV23-1 is placed among ORFs of uncertain function. The specimen comprised CD4+ or CD8+ T cells sorted from blood, sampled in a trial of the OX40 agonist ivuxolimab. The CDR3 DNA reads as TGCGCCAGCAGTCAATCAGATAGCGCCACCTACGAGCAGTACTTC. Amino acids: CASSQSDSATYEQYF.